This T cell receptor beta chain came from a study of T cell changes during pregnancy in multiple sclerosis. Method: immunoSEQ multiplex PCR; TCRdb's copy keeps in-frame clones and lacks some. The table includes 40,000 to 60,000 clones, approximately 90% detected once. Germline-derived CDR1 and CDR2 are KGHSH and LQKENI. The CDR3 runs 15 residues. Trimming removed 5 bases from V and 5 bases from J; junction bases left unmatched: 3. The sequence was collected from a female donor with multiple sclerosis, enrolled in a pregnancy study. Sequenced here: CD4+ T cells from peripheral blood mononuclear cells, sampled after pregnancy. The chain links TRBV18 to TRBJ2-1; 13 nucleotides align to TRBD2. The CDR3 DNA sequence: TGTGCCAGCTCAACGACTAGCGGGAGGAACAATGAGCAGTTCTTC. Amino acids: CASSTTSGRNNEQFF. Combining the CDR3 with reference TRBV18 and TRBJ2-1 gives the whole variable domain NAGVMQNPRHLVRRRGQEARLRCSPMKGHSHVYWYRQLPEEGLKFMVYLQKENIIDESGMPKERFSAEFPKEGPSILRIQQVVRGDSAAYFCASSTTSGRNNEQFFGPGTRLTVL.